A single sample gave rise to the 13 T cell receptor beta chains below, sequenced in a study of cytomegalovirus exposure and HLA in healthy donors. PCR employed 60 Vbeta and 13 Jbeta primers. Assay: immunoSEQ multiplex PCR; the TCRdb copy retains only in-frame clones and omits some. Seen here are 100,000 or so clones, less than 65% observed once, and the top ten hold roughly 6%. The sample consisted of PBMCs. Receptors were obtained from a woman aged 25 to 45 in good health and CMV-seronegative.

The rearrangement joins TRBV6-5 to TRBJ2-3; no clear D gene. The CDR3 runs to 13 residues. Trimming cost V 2 bases and J 4 bases, with 7 bases left between them. Germline V lookup: CDR1 MNHEY, CDR2 SVGAGI. This chain's CDR3 is CASSYRLPDTQYF. CDR3 bases: TGTGCCAGCAGTTACCGTCTACCAGATACGCAGTATTTT.

The CDR3 is CASSLDLRGGEDTQYF. The CDR3 coding sequence is TGTGCCAGCAGCTTAGACCTCCGAGGGGGGGAAGATACGCAGTATTTT. The rearrangement uses TRBV7-9 and TRBJ2-3, with D tentatively TRBD2 (7 bases). Deletions cut 1 base from V and 5 bases from J, with 16 bases between. Looked up from germline, CDR1 is SEHNR and CDR2 is FQNEAQ (reference sequence). The CDR3 extends over 16 amino acids.

The rearrangement links TRBV7-2 to TRBJ1-2, with 9 bases that match TRBD1. There are 16 residues in the CDR3. V shed 10 bases, J shed 4 bases, and the junction held 16 bases outside the gene matches. Germline V gives CDR1 SGHTA, CDR2 FQGNSA. The CDR3 loop is CATAGTGTGPPYGYTF. In DNA, the CDR3 is TGTGCCACCGCCGGTACCGGGACAGGGCCCCCCTATGGCTACACCTTC.

The chain carries TRBV5-5 and TRBJ2-7; D may be TRBD1 (6 bases). Looked up from germline, CDR1 is SGHKS and CDR2 is YYEKEE (reference sequence). CDR3 length equals 14 residues. The ends were cut back, 0 bases at V and 2 bases at J, with 9 bases in the middle. The DNA for the CDR3 is TGTGCCAGCAGCTTGGGGACAGATACCTACGAGCAGTACTTC. Protein product: CASSLGTDTYEQYF. The full variable domain, rest sourced from reference TRBV5-5 and TRBJ2-7, is DAGVTQSPTHLIKTRGQQVTLRCSPISGHKSVSWYQQVLGQGPQFIFQYYEKEERGRGNFPDRFSARQFPNYSSELNVNALLLGDSALYLCASSLGTDTYEQYFGPGTRLTVT.

The rearrangement links TRBV19 to TRBJ1-5; D unresolved. The germline gives CDR1 LNHDA, CDR2 SQIVND (reference sequence). Trimming removed 3 bases at V and 2 bases at J, with 11 bases between. The CDR3 spans 15 residues. The DNA of the CDR3 is TGTGCCAGTAGTATTGGGCAGGCACGCAATCAGCCCCAGCATTTT. It is translated as CASSIGQARNQPQHF.

This clone has just a few counts. V is TRBV28 and J is TRBJ1-5; D is unresolved. CDR3 size: 12 residues. CDR1 MDHEN and CDR2 SYDVKM come from the germline V gene. Trimming removed 8 bases at V and 10 bases at J, with 15 bases between. CDR3 in amino acids: CASGVGGEPQHF. The CDR3 DNA reads TGTGCCAGCGGTGTCGGCGGTGAACCCCAGCATTTT. Full variable domain (missing parts from reference TRBV28 and TRBJ1-5): DVKVTQSSRYLVKRTGEKVFLECVQDMDHENMFWYRQDPGLGLRLIYFSYDVKMKEKGDIPEGYSVSREKKERFSLILESASTNQTSMYLCASGVGGEPQHFGDGTRLSIL.

The chain recombines TRBV4-2 with TRBJ2-1; 8 bases are a match to TRBD2. Germline V CDR1 and CDR2: LGHNA, YNFKEQ. The V and J ends lost 4 bases and 7 bases, in that order; junction bases with no gene match: 6. The CDR3 covers 14 residues. The CDR3 sequence: CASSPSGGANEQFF. CDR3 DNA: TGTGCCAGCAGCCCCAGCGGGGGTGCGAATGAGCAGTTCTTC.

The chain uses TRBV7-2 and TRBJ1-2; 8 bases line up with TRBD1. V lost 1 base, J lost 10 bases, and 5 bases stayed unmatched. CDR3 length: 13 residues. The germline V gene encodes CDR1 SGHTA and CDR2 FQGNSA. CDR3 region: CASSLGGQVHYTF. The CDR3 nucleotides are TGTGCCAGCAGCTTAGGGGGACAGGTCCACTACACCTTC. Full variable domain (rest looked up from reference TRBV7-2 and TRBJ1-2): GAGVSQSPSNKVTEKGKDVELRCDPISGHTALYWYRQSLGQGLEFLIYFQGNSAPDKSGLPSDRFSAERTGGSVSTLTIQRTQQEDSAVYLCASSLGGQVHYTFGSGTRLTVV.

The chain couples TRBV21-1 to TRBJ2-6; the D segment call TRBD1 is taken from the table without a DNA check. TRBV21-1 is recorded as a pseudogene. This CDR3 region has 17 residues. In DNA form, the CDR3 reads TGTGCCAGCAGCAAAGACAAAGGGGCGCAGGAGGCCAACGTCCTGACTTTC. Protein sequence: CASSKDKGAQEANVLTF.

This rearrangement joins TRBV29-1 to TRBJ2-3; 11 nucleotides agree with TRBD1. V shed 3 bases, J shed 2 bases, and the junction held 4 bases outside the gene matches. CDR3 length equals 15 residues. Germline V gene lookup returns CDR1 SQVTM and CDR2 ANQGSEA. CDR3 nucleotides: TGCAGCGTTGATAGCGGACAGGGGGCCACAGATACGCAGTATTTT. Amino acids: CSVDSGQGATDTQYF.

CDR3 coding DNA: TGTGCCAGCAAGCGGGGGGGAACTAGCACAGATACGCAGTATTTT. Translation gives CASKRGGTSTDTQYF. V gene TRBV6-1 combines with J gene TRBJ2-3; 10 bases match TRBD2. CDR3 length: 15 residues. Germline loops: CDR1 MNHNS, CDR2 SASEGT. Trimming at V came to 7 bases and at J to 0 bases, leaving 4 bases not matched to a gene.

The rearrangement uses TRBV19 and TRBJ2-7; 7 bases agree with TRBD2. CDR1 is LNHDA and CDR2 is SQIVND in the germline V gene (reference sequence). The V segment lost 7 bases and the J segment 3 bases; nucleotides outside the gene matches: 15. The CDR3 consists of 16 residues. The CDR3 DNA reads as TGTGCCAGTAACCCCGGGGGGAGCGGGGCCTACTACGAGCAGTACTTC. Residues: CASNPGGSGAYYEQYF.

This rearrangement joins TRBV6-1 to TRBJ1-6; TRBD1 might be the D (5 bases). The germline V gene encodes CDR1 MNHNS and CDR2 SASEGT. This CDR3 contains 19 residues. Trimming removed 2 bases from V and 3 bases from J, with 20 bases in between. The CDR3 DNA is TGTGCCAGCAGTGAAAGGGGTTGTCTTCAGTGTAGCTATAATTCACCCCTCCACTTT. This translates into CASSERGCLQCSYNSPLHF.